A single sample gave rise to the 11 T cell receptor beta chains below, sequenced in a study of T cells after yellow fever vaccination. TCRdb reprocessed the 5' RACE reads with MiXCR, giving one entry per CDR3 protein. The sample consists of some 150,000 distinct CDR3 sequences, over 7% of them appearing once. Here the sequenced sample was CD8+ T cells sorted from PBMCs, taken 45 days after the yellow fever booster vaccination. The receptors shown here come from a young man who received the YFV17D yellow fever vaccine.

The CDR3, as DNA: TGCAGTGCTAGGGACTGGGTAGGCCAAGAGACCCAGTACTTC. This encodes CSARDWVGQETQYF. This chain connects TRBV20-1 to TRBJ2-5, with D perhaps matching TRBD2 (5 bases). V was pared by 3 bases and J by 1 base, with 12 bases between. Germline lookup yields CDR1 DFQATT and CDR2 SNEGSKA (reference sequence). The CDR3 runs to 14 residues.

This clonotype came up a few times. The chain is built from TRBV27 and TRBJ2-7; 7 bases align to TRBD2. This CDR3 is 14 amino acids long. The V gene's germline CDR1 is MNHEY and CDR2 SMNVEV (reference sequence). V was pared by 7 bases and J by 5 bases, with 11 bases of the junction left unmatched. The CDR3 protein is CASTRAGDHNEQYF. The DNA for the CDR3 is TGTGCCAGCACCCGGGCGGGGGACCACAACGAGCAGTACTTC.

A few counts support this clonotype. The chain links TRBV4-3 to TRBJ2-1; D uncertain. This CDR3 is 15 amino acids long. Looked up from germline, CDR1 is LGHNA and CDR2 is YSLEER. V shed 0 bases and J shed 7 bases, with 13 bases lying between them. As DNA, the CDR3 is TGCGCCAGCAGCCAAGATCAGGTCAGCACGAATGAGCAGTTCTTC. Amino acids: CASSQDQVSTNEQFF.

The rearrangement uses TRBV28 and TRBJ1-1, with 7 bases matching TRBD1. Losses at the gene ends were 2 bases for V and 5 bases for J; bases not matched to a gene: 2. CDR1 and CDR2 from the germline V gene are MDHEN and SYDVKM. This CDR3 region has 13 residues. In nucleotides, the CDR3 is TGTGCCAGCAGTTTAACGGGACAGACTGAAGCTTTCTTT. This gives the protein CASSLTGQTEAFF.

This clonotype was seen a few times. The chain recombines TRBV3-1 with TRBJ2-7, with 8 bases fitting TRBD1. There are 15 residues in the CDR3. V lost 5 bases to trimming and J lost 2 bases; unmatched junction nucleotides: 8. Germline assignment: CDR1 LGHDT and CDR2 YNNKEL (reference sequence). The CDR3 nucleotides are TGTGCCAGCAGCTCCGTTACAGGGGGAGCCTACGAGCAGTACTTC. Protein product: CASSSVTGGAYEQYF.

This chain uses TRBV10-2 with TRBJ2-3; TRBD1 might be the D (7 bases). V lost 0 bases and J 5 bases, leaving 18 bases between the germline ends. Germline values: CDR1 WSHSY, CDR2 SAAADI. This CDR3 comprises 17 residues. The CDR3 loop reads CASSESIRGASRDTQYF. CDR3 nucleotide sequence: TGCGCCAGCAGTGAGTCGATCAGGGGGGCCTCACGAGATACGCAGTATTTT.

This chain joins TRBV7-8 and TRBJ2-5; TRBD2 matches at 13 bases. This CDR3 comprises 16 residues. V was clipped by 4 bases and J by 5 bases; unmatched bases: 7. Germline V gene lookup returns CDR1 SGHVS and CDR2 FQNEAQ. The CDR3: CASSSKGLAGLETQYF. The DNA of the CDR3 is TGTGCCAGCAGCTCGAAGGGACTAGCGGGGTTGGAGACCCAGTACTTC.

This clonotype was observed a few times. The chain recombines TRBV6-2 or TRBV6-3 with TRBJ1-1; TRBD1 might be the D (5 bases). CDR3 size: 14 residues. Germline values: CDR1 MNHEY, CDR2 SVGEGT. Deletions cut 6 bases from V and 1 base from J, with 12 bases between. The DNA for the CDR3 is TGTGCCAGCAGATATGACAGCCGGAACACTGAAGCTTTCTTT. Translating it yields CASRYDSRNTEAFF.

The chain combines TRBV20-1 with TRBJ2-1, with TRBD2 matching over 10 bases. The J segment lost 6 bases and the V segment lost 0 bases, leaving 5 bases of the junction unmatched. The V gene's germline CDR1 is DFQATT and CDR2 SNEGSKA (reference sequence). The CDR3 is 15 amino acids. DNA for the CDR3: TGCAGTGCTAGAGAAGTCCAGCGGGGGGGCAATGAGCAGTTCTTC. Translation gives CSAREVQRGGNEQFF.

The CDR3 protein is CASSLPTGLPTGELFF. CDR3 DNA sequence: TGTGCCAGCAGCCTACCGACAGGCCTCCCGACCGGGGAGCTGTTTTTT. The chain combines TRBV5-4 with TRBJ2-2; D is possibly TRBD1 (6 bases). CDR1 is SGHNT, CDR2 YYREEE, per germline (reference sequence). The V end was cut by 4 bases, the J end by 5 bases, with 18 bases between. CDR3 length equals 16 residues.

The chain links TRBV20-1 to TRBJ2-1, with no clear D. This CDR3 is 16 amino acids long. V lost 0 bases and J 6 bases, leaving 18 bases between the germline ends. The germline gives CDR1 DFQATT, CDR2 SNEGSKA (reference sequence). The CDR3 bases are TGCAGTGCTAGAGATCTATTTAAGACGGAAGGCAATGAGCAGTTCTTC. Amino acid sequence: CSARDLFKTEGNEQFF.